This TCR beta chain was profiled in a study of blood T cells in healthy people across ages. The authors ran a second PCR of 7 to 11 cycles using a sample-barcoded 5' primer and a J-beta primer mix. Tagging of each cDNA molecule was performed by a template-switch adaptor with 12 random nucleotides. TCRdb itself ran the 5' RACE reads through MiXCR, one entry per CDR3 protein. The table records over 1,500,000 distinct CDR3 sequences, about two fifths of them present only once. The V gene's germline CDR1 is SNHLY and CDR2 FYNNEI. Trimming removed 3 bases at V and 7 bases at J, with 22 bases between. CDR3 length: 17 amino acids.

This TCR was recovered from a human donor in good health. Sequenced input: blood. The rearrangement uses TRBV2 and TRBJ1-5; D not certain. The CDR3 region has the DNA TGTGCCAGCAGTGAGGACCTCACGGGGTATCGTGGGCAGCCCCAGCATTTT. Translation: CASSEDLTGYRGQPQHF.